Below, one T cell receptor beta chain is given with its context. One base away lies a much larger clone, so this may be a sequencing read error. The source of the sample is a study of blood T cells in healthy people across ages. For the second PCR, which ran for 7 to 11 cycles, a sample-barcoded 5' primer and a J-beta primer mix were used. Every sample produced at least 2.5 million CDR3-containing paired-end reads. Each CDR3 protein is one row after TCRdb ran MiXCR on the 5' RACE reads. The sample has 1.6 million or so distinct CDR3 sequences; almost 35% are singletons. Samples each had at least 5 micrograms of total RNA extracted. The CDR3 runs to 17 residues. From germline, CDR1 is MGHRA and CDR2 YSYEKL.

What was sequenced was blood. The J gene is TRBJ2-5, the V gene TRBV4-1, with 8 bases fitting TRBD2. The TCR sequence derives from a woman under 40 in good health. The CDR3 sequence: CASSQARVAGGQETRYF. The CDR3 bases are TGCGCCAGCAGCCAAGCGCGAGTGGCGGGGGGCCAAGAGACCCGGTACTTC.